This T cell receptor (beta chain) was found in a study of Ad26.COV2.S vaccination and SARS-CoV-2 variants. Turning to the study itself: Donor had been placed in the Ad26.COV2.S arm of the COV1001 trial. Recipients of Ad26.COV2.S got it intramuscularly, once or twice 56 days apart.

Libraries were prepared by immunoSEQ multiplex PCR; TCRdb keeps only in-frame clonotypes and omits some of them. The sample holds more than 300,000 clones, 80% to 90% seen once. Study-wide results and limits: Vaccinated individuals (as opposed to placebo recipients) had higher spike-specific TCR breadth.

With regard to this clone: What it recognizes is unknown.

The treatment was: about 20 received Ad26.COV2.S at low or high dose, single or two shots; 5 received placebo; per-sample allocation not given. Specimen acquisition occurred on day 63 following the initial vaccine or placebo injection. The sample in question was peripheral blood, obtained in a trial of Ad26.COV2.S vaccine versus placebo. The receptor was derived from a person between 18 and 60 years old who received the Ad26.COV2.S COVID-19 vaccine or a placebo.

The chain's CDR3 is CASSLAGGRTGELFF. For the CDR3, the DNA is TGTGCCAGCAGCTTAGCGGGGGGGCGTACCGGGGAGCTGTTTTTT. The chain links TRBV7-9 to TRBJ2-2; D may be TRBD2 (7 bases). The CDR3 extends over 15 amino acids. V shed 0 bases and J shed 5 bases, with 10 bases lying between them. CDR1 and CDR2 (germline): SEHNR, FQNEAQ (reference sequence).